A single T cell receptor (beta chain) is shown here with its context. TCRdb redid the calling of the RT-PCR reads with MiXCR, one entry per CDR3 protein. The data contain roughly 500,000 distinct CDR3 sequences, under 30% of them singletons. These data come from a study of response to subunit inactivated influenza vaccine. The same data also went into a second study, on T cells expressing NK-cell markers. That source reports: TCR beta cDNA was generated via 5'RACE template switching incorporating UMIs. Sorted CD3+CD56+NKG2C+, CD3+CD56+NKG2C- and CD3+CD56-NKG2C+ T-cell subsets were beta-chain profiled. These clonotypes additionally ranked first within the CD3+CD56-NKG2C+ fraction of a few donors.

This material consisted of CD4+ T cells sorted from PBMCs, taken 11 to 12 days after vaccination. This clonotype was obtained from a man aged 45-65 years who received an inactivated influenza vaccine.

This CDR3 is CSARAPSGVTGELFF. The CDR3 DNA sequence: TGCAGTGCTAGAGCGCCTAGCGGGGTAACCGGGGAGCTGTTTTTT. V and J are TRBV20-1 and TRBJ2-2; TRBD2 aligns across 9 bases. The CDR3 contains 15 residues. Germline V CDR1 and CDR2: DFQATT, SNEGSKA (reference sequence). V trimming: 1 base; J trimming: 5 bases; junction bases outside the gene matches: 5.